This T cell receptor (beta chain) appears in the sequencing data of a study of cytomegalovirus exposure and HLA in healthy donors. Regarding the study as a whole: Another analysis was done later, and it associated fewer than 20,000 TCR beta sequences with HLA alleles at 0.05 false discovery rate.

Germline V gene sequence: CDR1 SGHDT, CDR2 YYEEEE. Trimming removed 2 bases from V and 6 bases from J, with 11 bases in between. This CDR3 has 13 amino acids. A few counts support this clone. Its target is not known. PCR employed 60 Vbeta and 13 Jbeta primers. Method: immunoSEQ multiplex PCR; TCRdb's copy keeps in-frame clones and lacks some. The sample holds tens of thousands of clones, approximately 67% seen once. The material sequenced was PBMCs. The chain uses TRBV5-6 and TRBJ1-2; D is ambiguous. This receptor was identified in a woman aged 25 to 45 in good health and CMV-seronegative. CDR3 region: CASSLDLTDGYTF. CDR3 in DNA: TGTGCCAGCAGCTTAGACTTGACGGATGGCTACACCTTC.